This T cell receptor (beta chain) was captured by sequencing in a study of beta chain features in type 1 diabetes. About the study: There were around 100,000,000 sorted cells examined across all samples. Study-level findings and limits: All four CD4+ subsets of Type 1 diabetes patients contained TCRB CDR3s that were moderately but significantly shorter. A potential influence of HLA type upon TCRB rearrangement remained unresolved herein.

Comment on this clone: Its target is not known.

Sorted CD4+ subsets: naive, central memory, regulatory, stem cell-like memory (CD45RO/CCR7/CD25/CD127/CD95/CD27 panel). cDNA synthesis used the whole RNA isolate, giving expressed TCRB sequences. The repertoire was sequenced with immunoSEQ multiplex PCR; TCRdb's copy has only in-frame clones and lacks some. The sample contains about 280,000 clones, 15% of which appear only once. The length of the CDR3 is 14 residues. The V gene end was trimmed by 3 bases and the J gene end by 6 bases; junction bases not matched to a gene: 4. Germline assignment: CDR1 WSHSY and CDR2 SAAADI. This sequence joins TRBV10-2 and TRBJ1-5, with TRBD1 matching 8 bases. The sequence derives from a man aged 18 to 30 with type 1 diabetes. Sequenced: naive CD4+ T cells from blood. CDR3 loop: CASSEQGGRQPQHF. CDR3 DNA sequence: TGCGCCAGCAGTGAACAGGGGGGGCGTCAGCCCCAGCATTTT.